Each of the 18 T cell receptor beta chains below was sequenced from the same sample in a study of blood T cell repertoires in COVID-19. Data came from immunoSEQ multiplex PCR; TCRdb stores just in-frame clones and leaves some out. The table lists 130,000 to 150,000 clones, approximately 80% of them singletons. The specimen was peripheral blood. All receptors come from a woman aged 40 to 50 with active or convalescent COVID-19.

This chain joins TRBV30 and TRBJ1-3, with a tentative D call TRBD1 (6 bases). The CDR3 covers 14 residues. Germline V gene lookup returns CDR1 GTSNPN and CDR2 SVGIG (reference sequence). V shed 5 bases and J shed 1 base, with 12 bases lying between them. The CDR3, as DNA: TGTGCCTGGGCCCTCGGACAGTCTGGAAACACCATATATTTT. Its translation: CAWALGQSGNTIYF.

The chain links TRBV27 to TRBJ1-4, with unresolved D. The V gene lost 3 bases and the J gene lost 0 bases, with 5 bases spanning the gap. The CDR3 has 14 residues. In germline, CDR1 is MNHEY, CDR2 SMNVEV (reference sequence). CDR3 sequence: CASSFEPTNEKLFF. The CDR3 coding sequence is TGTGCCAGCAGTTTTGAGCCAACTAATGAAAAACTGTTTTTT. Complete variable domain (other parts from reference TRBV27 and TRBJ1-4): EAQVTQNPRYLITVTGKKLTVTCSQNMNHEYMSWYRQDPGLGLRQIYYSMNVEVTDKGDVPEGYKVSRKEKRNFPLILESPSPNQTSLYFCASSFEPTNEKLFFGSGTQLSVL.

This clone was observed a single time. The J gene is TRBJ1-4, the V gene TRBV2; D possibly corresponds to TRBD1 (5 bases). The germline V and J ends were trimmed by 6 bases and 5 bases, with 13 bases remaining between them. This CDR3 has 14 residues. Germline lookup yields CDR1 SNHLY and CDR2 FYNNEI. CDR3 nucleotide sequence: TGTGCCAGCAGACGCCCAAGGGGAAATGAAAAACTGTTTTTT. It encodes CASRRPRGNEKLFF.

This clone was counted many times. V and J are TRBV5-1 and TRBJ2-3; D is ambiguous. The length of the CDR3 is 16 residues. Germline lookup yields CDR1 SGHRS and CDR2 YFSETQ. Trimming took 4 bases from V and 2 from J, leaving 17 bases between them. The CDR3 nucleotides read TGCGCCAGCAGCCTCGGGTCGACGGCTATCACAGATACGCAGTATTTT. Protein: CASSLGSTAITDTQYF.

A few counts support this clone. The chain has TRBV19 and TRBJ1-3; the D gene is possibly TRBD1 (6 bases). Trimming removed 4 bases from V and 0 bases from J, with 19 bases in between. This CDR3 has 18 residues. Germline-derived CDR1 and CDR2 are LNHDA and SQIVND (reference sequence). The CDR3 is CASSKHWTARSSGNTIYF. The CDR3 nucleotides are TGTGCCAGTAGTAAACATTGGACAGCCAGGAGCTCTGGAAACACCATATATTTT.

The chain employs TRBV19 and TRBJ1-2; 12 nucleotides match TRBD1. The CDR3 has 15 amino acids. The germline V gene has CDR1 LNHDA and CDR2 SQIVND (reference sequence). V dropped 4 bases and J dropped 4; count of bases not matched to a gene: 4. The CDR3 sequence is CASSRDRGRGYGYTF. The CDR3 DNA reads as TGTGCCAGTAGTAGGGACAGGGGGCGAGGCTATGGCTACACCTTC.

CDR3 DNA sequence: TGTGCCAGCAGCAATCGGGGTAACTATGGCTACACCTTC. This gives the protein CASSNRGNYGYTF. V usage is TRBV6-2 or TRBV6-3 and J usage is TRBJ1-2, with unresolved D. This CDR3 spans 13 amino acids. The V end lost 6 bases, the J end lost 1 base, and 9 bases lay between the germline ends. Germline-derived CDR1 and CDR2 are MNHEY and SVGEGT.

This chain joins TRBV2 and TRBJ2-7; TRBD2 aligns across 10 bases. CDR1 and CDR2 (germline): SNHLY, FYNNEI. This CDR3 has 14 residues. The trim removed 6 bases at V and 2 bases at J, leaving 4 bases unmatched. CDR3 sequence (DNA): TGTGCCAGCAGGCAACTAGCGGGACCCTACGAGCAGTACTTC. This codes for CASRQLAGPYEQYF.

This sequence joins TRBV5-1 and TRBJ2-1; D is possibly TRBD2 (6 bases). Germline-derived CDR1 and CDR2 are SGHRS and YFSETQ. The V end lost 1 base, the J end lost 1 base, and 9 bases lay between the germline ends. This CDR3 comprises 15 residues. The CDR3 bases are TGCGCCAGCAGCTTGTCCAGCGGGTCCTACAATGAGCAGTTCTTC. Translated: CASSLSSGSYNEQFF.

The chain has TRBV19 and TRBJ1-1; D remains unclear. Trimming took off 2 bases at V and 10 bases at J, with 11 bases between the two ends. The germline CDR1 and CDR2 sequences are LNHDA and SQIVND (reference sequence). The CDR3 totals 12 residues. CDR3 nucleotides: TGTGCCAGTAGTATAAACGAGTTTGTAGCTTTCTTT. The encoded protein is CASSINEFVAFF.

The chain is built from TRBV6-5 and TRBJ1-2, with D possibly matching TRBD1 (5 bases). Trimming shortened V by 4 bases and J by 4 bases, and 10 bases separated the two germline ends. Germline assignment: CDR1 MNHEY and CDR2 SVGAGI. The CDR3 covers 13 residues. The CDR3 DNA follows: TGTGCCAGCAGTTTGTCCAGGGTCTATGGCTACACCTTC. Its translation is CASSLSRVYGYTF.

The chain combines TRBV28 with TRBJ1-1, with 7 bases that match TRBD1. The junction had 11 bases not matched to a gene; V was cut back by 2 bases and J by 2 bases. The CDR3 is made up of 17 amino acids. In germline, CDR1 is MDHEN, CDR2 SYDVKM. The CDR3 DNA reads as TGTGCCAGCAGTTTAGCCCGACGAGGGGGCCTTAACACTGAAGCTTTCTTT. It encodes CASSLARRGGLNTEAFF. Full variable domain (rest looked up from reference TRBV28 and TRBJ1-1): DVKVTQSSRYLVKRTGEKVFLECVQDMDHENMFWYRQDPGLGLRLIYFSYDVKMKEKGDIPEGYSVSREKKERFSLILESASTNQTSMYLCASSLARRGGLNTEAFFGQGTRLTVV.

This chain uses TRBV3-1 (or the pseudogene TRBV3-2) with TRBJ1-2; D perhaps matches TRBD1 (5 bases). V was trimmed by 3 bases and J by 4 bases, leaving 12 bases between them. This CDR3 contains 14 residues. CDR1 and CDR2 (germline): LGHDT, YNNKEL (reference sequence). The CDR3 here is CASSQQGVVYGYTF. CDR3 DNA sequence: TGTGCCAGCAGCCAGCAAGGGGTTGTCTATGGCTACACCTTC.

The chain uses TRBV10-3 and TRBJ1-2; 7 positions match TRBD1. The V gene's germline CDR1 is ENHRY and CDR2 SYGVKD. V lost 7 bases, J lost 3 bases, and 5 bases stayed unmatched. This CDR3 contains 13 residues. The chain's CDR3 is CAITIDRDYGYTF. CDR3 nucleotide sequence: TGTGCCATCACCATCGACAGGGACTATGGCTACACCTTC.

V usage is TRBV28 and J usage is TRBJ2-7; 7 nucleotides match TRBD1. Germline V gene data show CDR1 as MDHEN and CDR2 as SYDVKM. This CDR3 has 17 amino acids. Trimming at V came to 6 bases and at J to 2 bases, leaving 16 bases not matched to a gene. The CDR3 protein is CASSQRLRQGSTYEQYF. CDR3 DNA: TGTGCCAGCAGCCAGAGACTAAGACAGGGCTCAACCTACGAGCAGTACTTC.

This rearrangement joins TRBV28 to TRBJ1-4, with TRBD1 matching over 8 bases. The CDR3 spans 15 residues. The J segment lost 0 bases and the V segment lost 9 bases, leaving 6 bases of the junction unmatched. Germline assignment: CDR1 MDHEN and CDR2 SYDVKM. The CDR3 spells CASGTGAATNEKLFF. CDR3 nucleotide sequence: TGTGCCAGTGGGACAGGCGCCGCAACTAATGAAAAACTGTTTTTT. The full variable domain, in which reference TRBV28 and TRBJ1-4 provide the parts outside the CDR3, is DVKVTQSSRYLVKRTGEKVFLECVQDMDHENMFWYRQDPGLGLRLIYFSYDVKMKEKGDIPEGYSVSREKKERFSLILESASTNQTSMYLCASGTGAATNEKLFFGSGTQLSVL.

The rearrangement uses TRBV24-1 and TRBJ2-3; 11 bases are a match to TRBD1. CDR1 is KGHDR, CDR2 SFDVKD, per germline. After removal of 3 bases from V and 2 bases from J, the junction contained 3 bases not matched to a gene. This CDR3 has 16 amino acids. CDR3 in DNA: TGTGCCACCAGTGATACCGGACAGGGGGCCACAGATACGCAGTATTTT. Protein: CATSDTGQGATDTQYF.

This chain's CDR3 is CASSYSRLDGYTF. Written as DNA, the CDR3 is TGTGCCAGCAGTTACTCGCGACTCGATGGCTACACCTTC. This rearrangement joins TRBV6-5 to TRBJ1-2; unclear D gene. The CDR3 runs 13 residues. The V end was cut by 0 bases, the J end by 6 bases, with 8 bases between. Germline V gives CDR1 MNHEY, CDR2 SVGAGI.